This T cell receptor (beta chain) was recorded in a study of cytomegalovirus exposure and HLA in healthy donors. The wider study: Earlier work reported roughly 120 million unique TCR beta sequences from 170 million or so T cells. Study conclusions and caveats: It was in a later analysis that TCR association rates were seen to vary by HLA locus, highest for DRB1 and lowest for HLA-C.

It was with 60 Vbeta and 13 Jbeta primers that the PCR ran. Assay used: immunoSEQ multiplex PCR; TCRdb lists only in-frame clones, some missing. The sample data list some 200,000 clones. A remark on this clone: Its cognate antigen is unknown.

Germline lookup yields CDR1 SEHNR and CDR2 FQNEAQ (reference sequence). Trimming took off 2 bases at V and 1 base at J, with 11 bases between the two ends. The CDR3 is 15 residues long. This receptor was taken from a girl aged 2-10 years in good health and CMV-seropositive. The sequenced material came from PBMCs. This chain joins TRBV7-9 and TRBJ1-1, with D unclear. The CDR3 protein is CASSLTSMPNTEAFF. The CDR3 coding sequence is TGTGCCAGCAGCTTAACTTCTATGCCGAACACTGAAGCTTTCTTT.